The next 32 T cell receptor beta chains were all read from a single sample in a study of control samples from healthy donors and cancer patients. The table came from immunoSEQ multiplex PCR; TCRdb's copy has only in-frame clones and leaves some out. The top ten hold roughly 3.2% of the sample, which has roughly 130,000 clones, roughly 88% seen once. Sequencing input: blood. These receptors were obtained from a man aged 50-60 years in good health.

This clone appeared once. The rearrangement uses TRBV16 and TRBJ1-2, with D uncertain. Trimming pared 3 bases from V and 4 bases from J, leaving 6 bases between. Germline CDR1 and CDR2: KGHSY and FQNENV. The CDR3 covers 12 residues. CDR3 DNA sequence: TGTGCCAGCAGCCACAACAGCTATGGCTACACCTTC. This gives the protein CASSHNSYGYTF.

The rearrangement joins TRBV19 to TRBJ1-4; the match to TRBD1 covers 7 bases. The CDR3 totals 14 residues. CDR1 and CDR2 from the germline V gene are LNHDA and SQIVND (reference sequence). Losses at the gene ends were 7 bases for V and 8 bases for J; bases not matched to a gene: 10. In nucleotides, the CDR3 is TGTGCCAGTAATCGACAGGCCAGGGGGGAAAAACTGTTTTTT. It yields the protein CASNRQARGEKLFF.

The chain uses TRBV28 and TRBJ1-2; 8 nucleotides agree with TRBD1. After removal of 5 bases from V and 8 bases from J, the junction contained 10 bases not matched to a gene. The CDR3 consists of 14 residues. Germline CDR1 reads MDHEN; CDR2 reads SYDVKM. The CDR3 here is CASSVPTGGKGYTF. CDR3 DNA: TGTGCCAGCAGTGTACCAACAGGGGGAAAAGGCTACACCTTC.

This rearrangement joins TRBV27 to TRBJ2-1; 9 positions agree with TRBD2. V lost 6 bases to trimming and J lost 6 bases; unmatched junction nucleotides: 12. Germline values: CDR1 MNHEY, CDR2 SMNVEV (reference sequence). The CDR3 has 16 amino acids. The CDR3 protein is CASSPMGLAGSNEQFF. CDR3 nucleotide sequence: TGTGCCAGCAGCCCGATGGGGCTAGCGGGGTCCAATGAGCAGTTCTTC.

V gene TRBV7-4 combines with J gene TRBJ2-4; 10 bases are a match to TRBD2. The CDR3 consists of 14 residues. CDR1 and CDR2 (germline): SGHVT, SQSDAQ. J lost 6 bases, V lost 3 bases, and 2 bases had no gene match. The CDR3 bases are TGTGCCAGCAGCTTCTCTAGCGGGGGAAACATTCAGTACTTC. Protein product: CASSFSSGGNIQYF.

The gene calls are TRBV25-1 and TRBJ2-2; D call uncertain. The V end lost 8 bases, the J end lost 6 bases, and 13 bases lay between the germline ends. The germline V gene encodes CDR1 MGHDK and CDR2 SYGVNS. The CDR3 length is 13 residues. The CDR3 DNA sequence: TGTGCCAGCGGCGAGATGGTTTCCGGGGAGCTGTTTTTT. This codes for CASGEMVSGELFF.

The chain recombines TRBV19 with TRBJ1-6; D unclear. The germline CDR1 and CDR2 sequences are LNHDA and SQIVND (reference sequence). This CDR3 has 13 residues. V lost 3 bases and J 6 bases, leaving 6 bases between the germline ends. CDR3 sequence (DNA): TGTGCCAGTAGTATGGCCCTTAATTCACCCCTCCACTTT. This encodes CASSMALNSPLHF.

The rearrangement joins TRBV5-6 to TRBJ2-2; 7 nucleotides line up with TRBD1. The CDR3 spans 16 residues. CDR1 and CDR2 (germline): SGHDT, YYEEEE. Trimming at V came to 2 bases and at J to 1 base, leaving 5 bases not matched to a gene. The DNA of the CDR3 is TGTGCCAGCAGCTTACCGGGACAGCTGAACACCGGGGAGCTGTTTTTT. This translates into CASSLPGQLNTGELFF.

The rearrangement uses TRBV6-1 and TRBJ2-3; no clear D gene. Germline assignment: CDR1 MNHNS and CDR2 SASEGT. Trimming pared 1 base from V and 8 bases from J, leaving 4 bases between. This CDR3 comprises 11 residues. In DNA, the CDR3 is TGTGCCAGCAGTGAAGGGGGTACGCAGTATTTT. It encodes CASSEGGTQYF.

CDR3 in DNA: TGCGCCAGCAGCCAAGAAAGGGTTAGCGGGTACACAGATACGCAGTATTTT. Protein sequence: CASSQERVSGYTDTQYF. This sequence joins TRBV4-1 and TRBJ2-3, with 7 bases identical to TRBD2. Germline lookup yields CDR1 MGHRA and CDR2 YSYEKL. This CDR3 spans 17 amino acids. V was clipped by 0 bases and J by 2 bases; unmatched bases: 8.

The CDR3 loop is CASSPGQEETQYF. CDR3 in DNA: TGTGCCAGCTCACCAGGACAGGAAGAGACCCAGTACTTC. The V call is TRBV18, the J call TRBJ2-5; TRBD1 aligns across 7 bases. The length of the CDR3 is 13 residues. CDR1 KGHSH and CDR2 LQKENI come from the germline V gene. Trimming cost V 2 bases and J 3 bases; bases outside gene matches: 0. The full variable domain, in which reference TRBV18 and TRBJ2-5 provide the parts outside the CDR3, is NAGVMQNPRHLVRRRGQEARLRCSPMKGHSHVYWYRQLPEEGLKFMVYLQKENIIDESGMPKERFSAEFPKEGPSILRIQQVVRGDSAAYFCASSPGQEETQYFGPGTRLLVL.

The chain recombines TRBV28 with TRBJ2-5; no reliable D call. Germline values: CDR1 MDHEN, CDR2 SYDVKM. Trimming took off 6 bases at V and 4 bases at J, with 6 bases between the two ends. The CDR3 is made up of 11 amino acids. The CDR3 DNA sequence: TGTGCCAGCAGACTGCGAGAGACCCAGTACTTC. Translated, it gives CASRLRETQYF.

A few counts support this clone. The chain combines TRBV12-3 or TRBV12-4 with TRBJ1-2, with D perhaps TRBD1 (6 bases). The germline V and J ends were trimmed by 3 bases and 5 bases, with 10 bases remaining between them. The length of the CDR3 is 13 residues. The CDR3 DNA follows: TGTGCCAGCAGTTTGGCAACAGGGTATGGCTACACCTTC. This gives the protein CASSLATGYGYTF.

The chain joins TRBV6-1 to TRBJ2-3, with D hard to call. The CDR3 sequence is 15 residues long. Germline V gives CDR1 MNHNS, CDR2 SASEGT. V was shortened by 3 bases and J by 3 bases, with 13 bases between the two germline ends. The CDR3, as DNA: TGTGCCAGCAGTGATCCTGGGCGCGGAACAGATACGCAGTATTTT. It translates to CASSDPGRGTDTQYF.

This chain connects TRBV5-1 to TRBJ2-2; D remains unclear. CDR1 is SGHRS, CDR2 YFSETQ, per germline. V was clipped by 5 bases and J by 4 bases, with 15 bases between them. There are 15 residues in the CDR3. In DNA, the CDR3 is TGCGCCAGCAGTTGGAACAACGGGCGCACCGGGGAGCTGTTTTTT. This sequence encodes CASSWNNGRTGELFF.

The CDR3 coding sequence is TGTGCCAGCAGCCAACCGACCACGGGGGCAGGAAATCAGCCCCAGCATTTT. It translates to CASSQPTTGAGNQPQHF. The V gene is TRBV4-2, the J gene TRBJ1-5; tentative D call: TRBD1 (6 bases). V was trimmed by 2 bases and J by 4 bases, leaving 18 bases between them. From germline, CDR1 is LGHNA and CDR2 YNFKEQ. The CDR3 is 17 residues long.

The J gene is TRBJ2-1, the V gene TRBV6-5; D perhaps matches TRBD1 (6 bases). V dropped 6 bases and J dropped 10 bases, with 19 bases sitting between them. Germline loops: CDR1 MNHEY, CDR2 SVGAGI. This CDR3 region has 14 residues. As DNA, the CDR3 is TGTGCCAGCAGACTACTTTCAACAGGGTTGGAGCAGTTCTTC. Translating gives CASRLLSTGLEQFF.

The CDR3 sequence is CATSDPGKNIQYF. CDR3 nucleotide sequence: TGTGCCACCAGTGATCCGGGAAAAAACATTCAGTACTTC. This chain joins TRBV24-1 and TRBJ2-4; maybe TRBD2 (5 bases). Germline V gene lookup returns CDR1 KGHDR and CDR2 SFDVKD. This CDR3 has 13 amino acids. V lost 3 bases to trimming and J lost 4 bases, with 6 bases between them.

In its sample, this clone was seen a few times. The genes are TRBV18 and TRBJ2-7; 13 bases match TRBD2. The CDR3 loop spans 16 amino acids. Germline assignment: CDR1 KGHSH and CDR2 LQKENI. V gave up 3 bases and J gave up 1 base; unmatched junction bases: 3. The CDR3 protein is CASSPPGLAGSYEQYF. Here the CDR3 DNA reads TGTGCCAGCTCACCCCCGGGACTAGCGGGGTCCTACGAGCAGTACTTC.

This clone has a handful of counts. The V call is TRBV24-1, the J call TRBJ2-1, with a possible D match to TRBD2 (5 bases). From germline, CDR1 is KGHDR and CDR2 SFDVKD. The V and J ends lost 9 bases and 8 bases respectively, with 13 bases between them. The CDR3 has 12 amino acids. CDR3 bases: TGTGCCACCTCCGTAAATAGCGATGAGCAGTTCTTC. Translation: CATSVNSDEQFF.

CDR3 nucleotide sequence: TGTGCCAGCAGCCAAGAATCCGGGGGGCGAGAAAAGACCCAGTACTTC. Its translation: CASSQESGGREKTQYF. The chain combines TRBV4-2 with TRBJ2-5; a possible D gene is TRBD2 (7 bases). This CDR3 has 16 residues. Germline loops: CDR1 LGHNA, CDR2 YNFKEQ. Deletions cut 0 bases from V and 6 bases from J, with 17 bases between.

Written as DNA, the CDR3 is TGTGCCAGCAGTTTATCAATCACTGAAGCTTTCTTT. It encodes CASSLSITEAFF. V and J are TRBV28 and TRBJ1-1; no clear D. Germline CDR1 reads MDHEN; CDR2 reads SYDVKM. The CDR3 spans 12 residues. Trimming took off 1 base at V and 4 bases at J, with 4 bases between the two ends.

The chain has TRBV19 and TRBJ1-2; 10 nucleotides agree with TRBD1. This CDR3 is 12 amino acids long. Germline lookup yields CDR1 LNHDA and CDR2 SQIVND (reference sequence). V shed 8 bases and J 6 bases; nucleotides not matched to a gene: 3. This CDR3 is CASAGTGDGYTF. The CDR3 bases are TGTGCCAGTGCCGGGACAGGGGATGGCTACACCTTC. Variable domain in full (rest from reference TRBV19 and TRBJ1-2): DGGITQSPKYLFRKEGQNVTLSCEQNLNHDAMYWYRQDPGQGLRLIYYSQIVNDFQKGDIAEGYSVSREKKESFPLTVTSAQKNPTAFYLCASAGTGDGYTFGSGTRLTVV.

This CDR3 is CASSFSTRAQHF. The CDR3 DNA follows: TGTGCCAGCAGTTTCTCCACCAGGGCCCAGCATTTT. The chain links TRBV28 to TRBJ1-5; tentative D call: TRBD1 (5 bases). From germline, CDR1 is MDHEN and CDR2 SYDVKM. This CDR3 region has 12 residues. The V end was cut by 3 bases, the J end by 11 bases, with 11 bases between.

There are a few counts of this clone. The rearrangement uses TRBV16 and TRBJ1-3; D remains unclear. CDR1 and CDR2 (germline): KGHSY, FQNENV. Trimming shortened V by 0 bases and J by 4 bases, and 7 bases separated the two germline ends. The CDR3 covers 14 residues. The CDR3 DNA reads TGTGCCAGCAGCCAATCGTCCCAGGGAAACACCATATATTTT. Amino acid sequence: CASSQSSQGNTIYF.

The CDR3 region is CASSLSADTQYF. CDR3 coding DNA: TGTGCCAGCAGTCTTAGCGCAGATACGCAGTATTTT. V usage is TRBV3-1 (or the pseudogene TRBV3-2) and J usage is TRBJ2-3; the D gene is possibly TRBD2 (5 bases). The CDR3 covers 12 residues. V was trimmed by 6 bases and J by 4 bases, leaving 8 bases between them. Germline loops: CDR1 LGHDT, CDR2 YNNKEL (reference sequence).

The V and J genes are TRBV5-4 and TRBJ1-2, with no clear D. CDR3 length equals 13 residues. Between the trimmed V and J ends, which lost 0 bases and 6 bases, there was a span of 9 bases. Germline assignment: CDR1 SGHNT and CDR2 YYREEE (reference sequence). DNA for the CDR3: TGTGCCAGCAGCTTGGGGGGATCCCATGGCTACACCTTC. It codes for CASSLGGSHGYTF.

The chain joins TRBV5-4 to TRBJ1-1; 10 nucleotides align to TRBD1. Germline-derived CDR1 and CDR2 are SGHNT and YYREEE (reference sequence). With 4 bases clipped from V and 0 bases from J, the junction kept 9 bases outside the gene matches. The CDR3 is 17 amino acids. CDR3 sequence: CASSVKTGTGVNTEAFF. The DNA for the CDR3 is TGTGCCAGCAGCGTTAAAACCGGGACAGGGGTGAACACTGAAGCTTTCTTT.

The chain is built from TRBV29-1 and TRBJ2-1; possible D gene TRBD1, 6 bases. This CDR3 comprises 14 residues. Germline V gives CDR1 SQVTM, CDR2 ANQGSEA. V shed 0 bases and J shed 10 bases, with 16 bases lying between them. CDR3 DNA: TGCAGCGTTGAAGATCTGGGAGCAGGGGCGGAGCAGTTCTTC. Translating gives CSVEDLGAGAEQFF.

This chain connects TRBV30 to TRBJ2-3; D is uncertain. Germline V gene sequence: CDR1 GTSNPN, CDR2 SVGIG (reference sequence). The ends were cut back, 2 bases at V and 4 bases at J, with 10 bases in the middle. CDR3 size: 13 residues. As DNA, the CDR3 is TGTGCCTGGAGTCGTGCGAGGTCAGATACGCAGTATTTT. Protein: CAWSRARSDTQYF.

V usage is TRBV19 and J usage is TRBJ1-1; a weak D match, TRBD1 (5 bases). Germline V gene lookup returns CDR1 LNHDA and CDR2 SQIVND (reference sequence). The CDR3 has 14 amino acids. V dropped 4 bases and J dropped 2 bases, with 11 bases sitting between them. In nucleotides, the CDR3 is TGTGCCAGTAGTACGGGGGATTCAAACACTGAAGCTTTCTTT. Its protein product is CASSTGDSNTEAFF.

The chain uses TRBV30 and TRBJ2-3; D unresolved. Germline CDR1 and CDR2: GTSNPN and SVGIG (reference sequence). This CDR3 has 13 amino acids. V was cut by 4 bases and J by 2 bases, with 10 bases left in between. This CDR3 is CAWKRPSTDTQYF. In DNA, the CDR3 is TGTGCCTGGAAAAGGCCATCCACAGATACGCAGTATTTT. The full variable domain, rest sourced from reference TRBV30 and TRBJ2-3, is SQTIHQWPATLVQPVGSPLSLECTVEGTSNPNLYWYRQAAGRGLQLLFYSVGIGQISSEVPQNLSASRPQDRQFILSSKKLLLSDSGFYLCAWKRPSTDTQYFGPGTRLTVL.